This T cell receptor (beta chain) was identified in a study of cytomegalovirus exposure and HLA in healthy donors. Study information: There were 90 million to 130 million unique TCR beta sequences, drawn from about 179 million T cells, in an earlier analysis.

CDR1 is SGDLS and CDR2 is YYNGEE in the germline V gene. Trimming removed 4 bases from V and 7 bases from J, with 12 bases in between. The CDR3 spans 14 residues. PCR employed 60 Vbeta and 13 Jbeta primers. TCRdb keeps only in-frame clones here, not all; method: immunoSEQ multiplex PCR. The sample lists fewer than 150,000 clones; around 70% were seen once. In the case of this clone: The antigen is unknown.

Whole-study findings and limits: It is likely that the observed cluster of highly shared sequence variants was a sequencing artifact. An apparent linkage of common viral pathogens to several of the most significant clusters emerged in a later analysis. Later analysis reportedly placed an Asian-associated ancestry cluster below the roughly 630-donor mean in N-insertions.

The TCR comes from a man younger than 40 in good health and CMV-seronegative. The rearrangement uses TRBV9 and TRBJ1-6, with D hard to call. Sequenced sample: PBMCs. Here the CDR3 DNA reads TGTGCCAGCAGCCGGGTTGAGAGGAATTCACCCCTCCACTTT. Residues: CASSRVERNSPLHF.